A selection of T cell receptor beta chains follows, all from one sample in a study of post-analysis software for immune sequencing data. TCRdb passed the PCR reads through MiXCR, listing each CDR3 protein once. The profile shows almost 700,000 distinct CDR3 sequences, approximately 59% of them singletons. Sequenced sample: blood. The source of these receptors is a girl aged 2 to 10 with multiple sclerosis. Each CDR3 is given with its conserved first and last residue. A D gene is named only where the DNA matches it firmly. Where a row states a size, it is once, few, many or the class of an expanded clone; other rows omit it.

cdr3_aa cdr3_nt d_call j_call v_call clone_size
CASFSGVYEQYF TGTGCCAGTTTTAGCGGGGTCTACGAGCAGTACTTC TRBD2 TRBJ2-7 TRBV6-5 .
CSVDGNNEQFF TGCAGCGTTGACGGGAACAATGAGCAGTTCTTC . TRBJ2-1 TRBV29-1 .
CASSLRAGRDSPLHF TGTGCCAGCAGTTTACGGGCAGGGAGGGATTCACCCCTCCACTTT . TRBJ1-6 TRBV12-3/TRBV12-4 .
CSVEARTRDTQYF TGCAGCGTTGAAGCGCGGACTAGAGATACGCAGTATTTT TRBD2 TRBJ2-3 TRBV29-1 .
CATQYRDEQFF TGTGCCACCCAATACAGGGACGAGCAGTTCTTC . TRBJ2-1 TRBV10-3 .
CATSATVSSYNEQYF TGTGCCACCAGTGCGACGGTAAGCTCCTACAATGAGCAGTACTTC . TRBJ2-5 TRBV24-1 once
CASSGGTEGFGEQFF TGCGCCAGCAGTGGGGGGACAGAGGGGTTCGGTGAGCAGTTCTTC TRBD1 TRBJ2-1 TRBV10-2 few
CAGSASGFFDTF TGTGCCGGCAGTGCGTCCGGGTTCTTTGACACCTTC . TRBJ1-2 TRBV6-4 .
CASSLGHGTSGKETQYF TGTGCCAGCAGCTTGGGTCATGGGACTAGCGGAAAAGAGACCCAGTACTTC TRBD2 TRBJ2-5 TRBV5-6 .
CASSRGQSQYF TGTGCCAGCAGCAGGGGGCAAAGCCAGTACTTC TRBD1 TRBJ2-5 TRBV5-5 .
CASSVRLGTGADGAQYF TGCGCCAGCAGCGTAAGATTGGGGACAGGGGCGGATGGTGCGCAGTACTTC TRBD1 TRBJ2-7 TRBV5-1 .
CASSQDAWAGYNEQFF TGCGCCAGCAGCCAAGATGCTTGGGCAGGGTACAATGAGCAGTTCTTC . TRBJ2-1 TRBV4-1 .
CASSVIGGSSGTDTQYF TGTGCCAGCAGCGTTATTGGTGGGTCCTCGGGCACAGATACGCAGTATTTT . TRBJ2-3 TRBV11-2 .
CASSYSYSGTPYEQYF TGTGCCAGCAGTTACTCGTATAGCGGGACGCCCTACGAGCAGTACTTC TRBD2 TRBJ2-7 TRBV6-5 .
CASSQPGAGTDTQYF TGTGCCAGCAGCCAACCAGGGGCTGGCACAGATACGCAGTATTTT . TRBJ2-3 TRBV14 .
CARQHYEQYF TGTGCCCGACAACACTACGAGCAGTACTTC . TRBJ2-7 TRBV14 .